This T cell receptor (beta chain) was found in a study of vaccination effects on CD4 cells after COVID-19. Only one count was recorded for this clone. The target antigen is unknown. The CDR3 totals 15 residues. Germline V gene data show CDR1 as MNHEY and CDR2 as SVGAGI. Trimming left V 2 bases short and J 4 bases short, with 14 bases between. CD4+ T cell isolation took place after approximately ten days of culture. Sequenced by immunoSEQ multiplex PCR; TCRdb stores in-frame clones only, minus some. The profile shows over 45,000 clones, 65% to 80% of them singletons. The genes are TRBV6-5 and TRBJ1-1, with a weak D call TRBD1 (5 bases). The clonotype was recovered from a human donor who received a COVID-19 vaccine. The input for sequencing was CD4+ T cells from PBMCs cultured without peptide, taken before COVID-19 vaccination. CDR3 in DNA: TGTGCCAGCAGTTACGGGGCGGGGAGGAGCACTGAAGCTTTCTTT. Translation gives CASSYGAGRSTEAFF.